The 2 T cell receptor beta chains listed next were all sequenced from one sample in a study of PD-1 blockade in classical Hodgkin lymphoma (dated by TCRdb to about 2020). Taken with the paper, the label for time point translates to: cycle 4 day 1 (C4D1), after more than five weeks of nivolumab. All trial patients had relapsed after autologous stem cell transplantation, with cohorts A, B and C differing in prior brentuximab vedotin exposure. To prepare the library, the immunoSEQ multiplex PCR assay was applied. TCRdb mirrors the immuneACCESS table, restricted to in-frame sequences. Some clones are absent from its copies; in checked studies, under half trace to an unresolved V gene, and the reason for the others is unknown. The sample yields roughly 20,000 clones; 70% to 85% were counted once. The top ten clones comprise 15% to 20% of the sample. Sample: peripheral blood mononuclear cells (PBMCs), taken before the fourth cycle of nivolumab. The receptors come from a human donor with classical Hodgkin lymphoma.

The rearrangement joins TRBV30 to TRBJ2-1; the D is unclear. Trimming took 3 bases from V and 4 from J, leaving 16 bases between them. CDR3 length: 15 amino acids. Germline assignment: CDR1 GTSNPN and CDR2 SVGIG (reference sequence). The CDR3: CAWRSTTTHYNEQFF. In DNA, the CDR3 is TGTGCCTGGAGATCCACTACCACCCATTACAATGAGCAGTTCTTC.

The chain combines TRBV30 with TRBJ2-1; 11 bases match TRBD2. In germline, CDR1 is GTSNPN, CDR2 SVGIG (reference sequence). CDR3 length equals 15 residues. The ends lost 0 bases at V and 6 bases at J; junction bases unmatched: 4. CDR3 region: CAWSVSLAGVNEQFF. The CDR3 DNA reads TGTGCCTGGAGTGTATCACTAGCGGGAGTCAATGAGCAGTTCTTC.